The clone carrying this T cell receptor beta chain was seen just once. Germline V lookup: CDR1 MNHEY, CDR2 SVGAGI. CDR3 length: 14 residues. With V trimmed by 6 bases and J by 5 bases, 8 bases remained unmatched. Source study methods: Amplification of reference gene primers was used by the study to estimate nucleated cell counts. The protocol was immunoSEQ multiplex PCR, while the TCRdb copy is restricted to in-frame clones and leaves out a portion. V and J calls and clone size are given by that table; D and trimming were obtained from the DNA. The sample includes 85,000 to 95,000 clones, around nine tenths of them seen just once. This record comes from a study of blood T cell repertoires in COVID-19. As for the study in general: From the United States, Italy and Spain came samples of acute and convalescent COVID-19. PBMCs, B-cell-depleted T cells, or T cells were the source of the cDNA or gDNA that made up the material.

The chain employs TRBV6-5 and TRBJ2-5, with 8 bases aligning to TRBD1. The receptor comes from a woman older than 75 with acute or convalescent COVID-19. The sequenced sample was peripheral blood. CDR3 sequence: CASRRDRLTETQYF. The CDR3 DNA reads TGTGCCAGCAGACGGGACAGGTTAACCGAGACCCAGTACTTC.